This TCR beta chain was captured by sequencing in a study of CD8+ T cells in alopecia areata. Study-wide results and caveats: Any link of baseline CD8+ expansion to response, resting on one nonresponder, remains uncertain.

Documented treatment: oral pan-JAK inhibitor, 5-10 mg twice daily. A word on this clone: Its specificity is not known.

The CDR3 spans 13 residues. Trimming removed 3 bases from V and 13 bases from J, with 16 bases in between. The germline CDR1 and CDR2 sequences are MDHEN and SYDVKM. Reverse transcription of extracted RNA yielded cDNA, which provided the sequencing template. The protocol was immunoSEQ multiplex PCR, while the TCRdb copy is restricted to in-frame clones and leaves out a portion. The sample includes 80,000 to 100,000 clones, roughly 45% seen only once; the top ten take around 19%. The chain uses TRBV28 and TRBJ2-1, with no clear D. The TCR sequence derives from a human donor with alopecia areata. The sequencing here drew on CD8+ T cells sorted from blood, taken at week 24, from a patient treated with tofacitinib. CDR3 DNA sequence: TGTGCCAGCAGTTTTGCAGTCACAATGAGACAGTTCTTC. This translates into CASSFAVTMRQFF. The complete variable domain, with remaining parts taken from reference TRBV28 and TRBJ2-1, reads DVKVTQSSRYLVKRTGEKVFLECVQDMDHENMFWYRQDPGLGLRLIYFSYDVKMKEKGDIPEGYSVSREKKERFSLILESASTNQTSMYLCASSFAVTMRQFFGPGTRLTVL.